The rows below give T cell receptor beta chains drawn from one sample of a study of cytomegalovirus exposure and HLA in healthy donors. Clones were read by immunoSEQ multiplex PCR, and TCRdb kept only the in-frame ones, dropping some. This table lists 150,000 to 250,000 clones. The sample was PBMCs. Receptors were obtained from a boy aged 5-17 years in good health and CMV-seronegative. Both conserved end residues are part of each CDR3. The D gene is left open where the match is weak.

V gene	J gene	D gene	CDR3 DNA	CDR3 protein
TRBV6-1	TRBJ2-2	TRBD2	TGTGCCAGCAGTGGATTTAGCGGGGGGGCGGGCACCGGGGAGCTGTTTTTT	CASSGFSGGAGTGELFF
TRBV5-6	TRBJ2-3	TRBD2	TGTGCCAGCAGCTTGCCGGACGGGACTAGCTCCCCAGATACGCAGTATTTT	CASSLPDGTSSPDTQYF
TRBV14	TRBJ1-4	TRBD1	TGTGCCAGCAGCCAGGAACAGGGGGCAACTAATGAAAAACTGTTTTTT	CASSQEQGATNEKLFF
TRBV4-1	TRBJ2-1	-	TGCGCCAGCAGGCAGACAGGTAGAAATGAGCAGTTCTTC	CASRQTGRNEQFF
TRBV4-3	TRBJ2-2	TRBD2	TGCGCCAGCAGCCAAGTGGGATACCGACTAGCGGGGGGTGGGACCGGGGAGCTGTTTTTT	CASSQVGYRLAGGGTGELFF
TRBV27	TRBJ1-2	TRBD1	TGTGCCAGCAGTTCCTTTAGGACAGGATACACCTTC	CASSSFRTGYTF
TRBV28	TRBJ1-6	-	TGTGCCAGCAGTTTGGGTCCGGGGAGCTCCTATAATTCACCCCTCCACTTT	CASSLGPGSSYNSPLHF
TRBV2	TRBJ1-1	-	TGTGCCAGCAGTGGGGGCGAGAACACTGAAGCTTTCTTT	CASSGGENTEAFF
TRBV14	TRBJ2-1	TRBD1	TGTGCCAGCAGCCATTACCGGGACAGGGGGGACAATGAGCAGTTCTTC	CASSHYRDRGDNEQFF
TRBV6-6	TRBJ1-2	TRBD1	TGTGCCAGCACCCAAGAGGGGGCCAACTATGGCTACACCTTC	CASTQEGANYGYTF
TRBV4-2	TRBJ2-2	TRBD2	TGTGCCAGCAGCCAGTTTCCGACTAGCGGGGCGGAGCTGTTTTTT	CASSQFPTSGAELFF